This T cell receptor (beta chain) emerged from a study of cytomegalovirus exposure and HLA in healthy donors. Study-wide findings and caveats: Within the 120 or so validation repertoires, first-cohort TCR clusters tended to co-occur, according to a later analysis. While the bulk of TCR sequences proved rare, some public TCRs turned up in many donors. For cytomegalovirus status, the classifier reportedly gave diagnoses with high specificity and sensitivity. The study listed approximately 160 cytomegalovirus-associated TCR beta chains.

Germline CDR1 and CDR2: LGHNA and YSLEER. The CDR3 spans 20 residues. The J segment lost 1 base and the V segment lost 3 bases, leaving 15 bases of the junction unmatched. As to this clone: What it binds is not known.

Libraries were prepared by immunoSEQ multiplex PCR; TCRdb keeps only in-frame clonotypes and omits some of them. Of some 320,000 clones detected, around 90% appear once; the ten largest clones hold roughly 1.1%. The material sequenced was PBMCs. The sequence was collected from a woman in her 30s in good health and CMV-seropositive. The chain carries TRBV4-3 and TRBJ1-6; 7 bases map to TRBD1. The CDR3 DNA reads as TGCGCCAGCAGCCAGGGAAGACAGGGATCGTTCGGATCCTATAATTCACCCCTCCACTTT. Protein sequence: CASSQGRQGSFGSYNSPLHF.